These 21 T cell receptor beta chains came from one sample sequenced in a study of cytomegalovirus exposure and HLA in healthy donors (TCRdb year 2017). The protocol used for the library was the immunoSEQ multiplex PCR assay. The multiplex PCR relied on a mix of 60 forward primers for TCR Vbeta segments and 13 reverse primers for TCR Jbeta segments. As stored in TCRdb, this immuneACCESS dataset retains in-frame rearrangements with V and J assigned. A fraction of the clones does not appear; measured against another copy, unresolved V genes explain less than half of the discrepancy, and the remainder lacks a known reason. The sample table holds 130,000 to 150,000 clones, of which 80% were seen once. Of the sample, around 4.1% is held by the ten largest clones. Sequenced input: PBMCs. Every receptor here comes from a man in his forties in good health and CMV-seronegative.

This clone was recorded only once. The chain recombines TRBV5-8 with TRBJ1-2; D is ambiguous. The CDR3 has 15 residues. Germline V gene lookup returns CDR1 SGHTS and CDR2 YDEGEE. The V gene lost 0 bases and the J gene lost 8 bases, with 17 bases spanning the gap. The CDR3 DNA reads TGTGCCAGCAGCTTGGCCGAAAGGAGGGCCCGCGGCTACACCTTC. Translating it yields CASSLAERRARGYTF. Using reference TRBV5-8 and TRBJ1-2 for the parts outside the CDR3, the full variable domain is EAGVTQSPTHLIKTRGQQATLRCSPISGHTSVYWYQQALGLGLQFLLWYDEGEERNRGNFPPRFSGRQFPNYSSELNVNALELEDSALYLCASSLAERRARGYTFGSGTRLTVV.

The chain joins TRBV28 to TRBJ1-2; D call uncertain. This CDR3 spans 13 amino acids. The V end was cut by 7 bases, the J end by 5 bases, with 14 bases between. Per the germline V gene, CDR1 is MDHEN and CDR2 is SYDVKM. In DNA, the CDR3 is TGTGCCAGCATTAGCGGAAACTTATATGGCTACACCTTC. This translates into CASISGNLYGYTF.

The CDR3 loop is CASSPMSNTEAFF. DNA of the CDR3: TGTGCCAGCTCACCCATGTCGAACACTGAAGCTTTCTTT. The chain uses TRBV18 and TRBJ1-1; D call uncertain. Trimming cost V 3 bases and J 1 base, with 6 bases left between them. In germline, CDR1 is KGHSH, CDR2 LQKENI. The CDR3 length is 13 residues.

This rearrangement joins TRBV21-1 to TRBJ1-4. TRBV21-1 is noted as a pseudogene. The CDR3 has 13 amino acids. This chain's CDR3 is CASSKRAREKLFF. In nucleotides, the CDR3 is TGTGCCAGCAGCAAACGAGCGCGTGAAAAACTGTTTTTT.

The chain has TRBV9 and TRBJ2-5, with a tentative D call TRBD1 (6 bases). V lost 0 bases, J lost 1 base, and 10 bases lay in between. The CDR3 covers 15 residues. CDR1 is SGDLS, CDR2 YYNGEE, per germline. The CDR3 DNA reads as TGTGCCAGCAGCGTAGGGGGGACATCCCAAGAGACCCAGTACTTC. Its translation: CASSVGGTSQETQYF. Based on the CDR3 plus reference TRBV9 and TRBJ2-5, the full variable domain is DSGVTQTPKHLITATGQRVTLRCSPRSGDLSVYWYQQSLDQGLQFLIQYYNGEERAKGNILERFSAQQFPDLHSELNLSSLELGDSALYFCASSVGGTSQETQYFGPGTRLLVL.

This clone was seen more than once but under ten times. The CDR3 nucleotides read TGTGCCAGCAGTTTATCTCAGGGGGCAAACAACGAGCAGTACTTC. Its protein product is CASSLSQGANNEQYF. The chain joins TRBV27 to TRBJ2-7; 8 nucleotides line up with TRBD1. V shed 0 bases and J 5 bases; nucleotides not matched to a gene: 6. Germline-derived CDR1 and CDR2 are MNHEY and SMNVEV (reference sequence). CDR3 size: 15 residues.

The chain uses TRBV12-5 and TRBJ2-3, with D unclear. CDR1 is LGHNT and CDR2 is FRNRAP in the germline V gene. V shed 6 bases and J shed 5 bases, with 12 bases lying between them. This CDR3 region has 13 residues. CDR3 DNA: TGTGCTAGTGGGCTCGACATAGAAGATACGCAGTATTTT. This encodes CASGLDIEDTQYF.

V gene TRBV7-9 combines with J gene TRBJ2-1; 11 bases align to TRBD2. The ends lost 7 bases at V and 5 bases at J; junction bases unmatched: 10. Germline V gene lookup returns CDR1 SEHNR and CDR2 FQNEAQ (reference sequence). CDR3 length: 16 amino acids. CDR3 in amino acids: CASKHATSGVDNEQFF. The DNA for the CDR3 is TGTGCCAGCAAGCATGCGACTAGCGGGGTGGACAATGAGCAGTTCTTC.

This clone is a singleton in its sample. V usage is TRBV29-1 and J usage is TRBJ2-2; D uncertain. Germline CDR1 is SQVTM and CDR2 is ANQGSEA. The CDR3 has 13 residues. The V and J ends lost 7 bases and 3 bases respectively, with 12 bases between them. The CDR3 reads CSAAPQYTGELFF. DNA of the CDR3: TGCAGCGCTGCCCCCCAGTACACCGGGGAGCTGTTTTTT.

J is TRBJ2-3 and V is TRBV5-1, with 10 nucleotides matching TRBD1. Per germline, CDR1 SGHRS and CDR2 YFSETQ. CDR3 length equals 17 residues. The ends lost 0 bases at V and 5 bases at J; junction bases unmatched: 9. This CDR3 is CASSLALGTGEVDTQYF. CDR3 coding DNA: TGCGCCAGCAGCTTGGCGCTCGGGACAGGGGAGGTAGATACGCAGTATTTT. The full variable domain, its missing parts supplied by reference TRBV5-1 and TRBJ2-3, is KAGVTQTPRYLIKTRGQQVTLSCSPISGHRSVSWYQQTPGQGLQFLFEYFSETQRNKGNFPGRFSGRQFSNSRSEMNVSTLELGDSALYLCASSLALGTGEVDTQYFGPGTRLTVL.

This clone was recorded a few times. The chain is built from TRBV6-6 and TRBJ1-4, with a weak D call TRBD1 (5 bases). This CDR3 comprises 15 residues. V lost 4 bases and J 3 bases, leaving 12 bases between the germline ends. Germline-derived CDR1 and CDR2 are MNHNY and SVGAGI (reference sequence). The CDR3, as DNA: TGTGCCAGCAGTTCGTCAGGGTCCCCTAATGAAAAACTGTTTTTT. This sequence encodes CASSSSGSPNEKLFF.

The chain is built from TRBV7-6 and TRBJ2-4, with D possibly being TRBD1 (6 bases). CDR1 and CDR2 (germline): SGHVS, FNYEAQ. The V gene lost 5 bases and the J gene lost 0 bases, with 23 bases spanning the gap. The CDR3 runs 19 residues. CDR3 nucleotide sequence: TGTGCCAGCAGCCCACAGGGTACGGGATATGAGATAGCCAAAAACATTCAGTACTTC. Encoded protein: CASSPQGTGYEIAKNIQYF.

This chain uses TRBV4-3 with TRBJ1-2; unclear D gene. The ends were cut back, 7 bases at V and 2 bases at J, with 14 bases in the middle. The germline V gene has CDR1 LGHNA and CDR2 YSLEER. This CDR3 region has 14 residues. CDR3 nucleotides: TGCGCCAGCACCCCTGACTCTTTAAACTATGGCTACACCTTC. Translated, it gives CASTPDSLNYGYTF.

The table lists this clone with a few counts. V is TRBV5-1 and J is TRBJ1-1, with TRBD1 identical over 7 bases. Germline lookup yields CDR1 SGHRS and CDR2 YFSETQ. The CDR3 length is 17 residues. V lost 4 bases, J lost 2 bases, and 14 bases stayed unmatched. CDR3 nucleotides: TGCGCCAGCAGCCACCTCTCACCGGGACAGATCAACACTGAAGCTTTCTTT. It is translated as CASSHLSPGQINTEAFF. The full variable domain, its missing parts supplied by reference TRBV5-1 and TRBJ1-1, is KAGVTQTPRYLIKTRGQQVTLSCSPISGHRSVSWYQQTPGQGLQFLFEYFSETQRNKGNFPGRFSGRQFSNSRSEMNVSTLELGDSALYLCASSHLSPGQINTEAFFGQGTRLTVV.

A single count supports this clone. The genes are TRBV15 and TRBJ2-7; D remains unclear. The V gene's germline CDR1 is LNHNV and CDR2 YYDKDF (reference sequence). The CDR3 spans 13 residues. Trimming stripped 1 base from V and 2 bases from J, with 6 bases between. CDR3 bases: TGTGCCACCAGCAGAGGGCATCCCTACGAGCAGTACTTC. Protein product: CATSRGHPYEQYF.

V is TRBV30 and J is TRBJ1-1; D not certain. Per germline, CDR1 GTSNPN and CDR2 SVGIG (reference sequence). The V end lost 0 bases, the J end lost 0 bases, and 23 bases lay between the germline ends. The CDR3 has 19 amino acids. CDR3 coding DNA: TGTGCCTGGAGTGTACGACGCGGGGTTCCTTGGGGTATGAACACTGAAGCTTTCTTT. Translating it yields CAWSVRRGVPWGMNTEAFF. The full variable domain, completed using reference TRBV30 and TRBJ1-1, is SQTIHQWPATLVQPVGSPLSLECTVEGTSNPNLYWYRQAAGRGLQLLFYSVGIGQISSEVPQNLSASRPQDRQFILSSKKLLLSDSGFYLCAWSVRRGVPWGMNTEAFFGQGTRLTVV.

CDR3 protein: CASSTGYDYGYTF. In nucleotides, the CDR3 is TGTGCCAGCAGTACAGGGTACGACTATGGCTACACCTTC. The rearrangement links TRBV6-1 to TRBJ1-2; D might be TRBD1 (6 bases). V shed 5 bases and J shed 3 bases, with 10 bases lying between them. CDR3 length equals 13 residues. Germline CDR1 MNHNS, CDR2 SASEGT.

The V and J genes are TRBV28 and TRBJ2-1; 7 bases map to TRBD1. Germline V gene data show CDR1 as MDHEN and CDR2 as SYDVKM. This CDR3 contains 14 residues. V was pared by 10 bases and J by 4 bases, with 10 bases of the junction left unmatched. CDR3 bases: TGTGCCATCAGACAGGGTGGCAGGTACAATGAGCAGTTCTTC. Translation: CAIRQGGRYNEQFF.

This clone appeared a few times. The chain couples TRBV7-9 to TRBJ1-4; a possible D gene is TRBD1 (5 bases). V dropped 5 bases and J dropped 7 bases, with 11 bases sitting between them. This CDR3 is 13 amino acids long. Germline CDR1 and CDR2: SEHNR and FQNEAQ (reference sequence). Here the CDR3 reads CASSRDSFEKLFF. The CDR3 DNA follows: TGTGCCAGCAGCCGCGACAGTTTTGAAAAACTGTTTTTT.

This clone was detected only once. The chain's CDR3 is CASSLDRAGNQPQHF. CDR3 in DNA: TGTGCCAGCAGTTTGGACAGGGCGGGCAATCAGCCCCAGCATTTT. This rearrangement joins TRBV27 to TRBJ1-5; TRBD1 agrees at 8 bases. The CDR3 runs 15 residues. The trim removed 3 bases at V and 2 bases at J, leaving 3 bases unmatched. The germline gives CDR1 MNHEY, CDR2 SMNVEV (reference sequence).

This chain connects TRBV4-2 to TRBJ1-2; D may be TRBD1 (5 bases). Trimming took 0 bases from V and 6 from J, leaving 20 bases between them. Germline assignment: CDR1 LGHNA and CDR2 YNFKEQ. The CDR3 loop spans 17 amino acids. The CDR3 loop reads CASSQESFGGLFDGYTF. In DNA, the CDR3 is TGTGCCAGCAGCCAAGAAAGTTTTGGGGGGTTATTTGATGGCTACACCTTC.